The clone carrying this T cell receptor (beta chain) appeared once. An amount of RNA that ranged from roughly 0.45 to 1 ug was reverse transcribed with random hexamers. The immunoSEQ assay covered 54 Vbeta and 13 Jbeta segments for CDR3. TCRdb passed the immunoSEQ multiplex PCR reads through MiXCR, listing each CDR3 protein once. The sample records tens of thousands of distinct CDR3 sequences, over 85% being singletons. The CDR3 has 14 amino acids. Deletions cut 3 bases from V and 5 bases from J, with 14 bases between. Per germline, CDR1 DFQATT and CDR2 SNEGSKA (reference sequence). This sample stems from a study of CD8 T cells in Susac syndrome. TCR beta sequencing was performed on blood CD8+ and CD4+ T cells. Controls matched for age and sex were healthy donors. TEMRA cells were FACS-enriched and CD8+ and CD4+ T cells negatively isolated.

The source is a human donor in good health. The chain carries TRBV20-1 and TRBJ1-5; no definite D call. Sequenced sample: CD8+ T cells from PBMCs. The CDR3 DNA sequence: TGCAGTGCTAGTTCAGTAGAGTATGATCAGCCCCAGCATTTT. This gives the protein CSASSVEYDQPQHF.